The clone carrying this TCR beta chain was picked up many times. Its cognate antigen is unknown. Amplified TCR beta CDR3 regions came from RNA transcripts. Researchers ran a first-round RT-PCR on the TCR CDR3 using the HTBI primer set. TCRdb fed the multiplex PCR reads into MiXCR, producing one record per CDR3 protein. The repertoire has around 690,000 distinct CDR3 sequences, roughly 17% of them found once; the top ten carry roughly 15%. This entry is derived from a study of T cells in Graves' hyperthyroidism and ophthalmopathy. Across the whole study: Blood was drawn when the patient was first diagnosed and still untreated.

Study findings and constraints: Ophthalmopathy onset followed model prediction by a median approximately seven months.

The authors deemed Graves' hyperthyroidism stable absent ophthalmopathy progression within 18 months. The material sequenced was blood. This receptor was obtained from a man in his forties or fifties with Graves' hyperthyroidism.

In nucleotides, the CDR3 is TGCAGTGCTAGAGATCTGAGAACAGGGGGAAAAGATATCTCACCCCTCCACTTT. It codes for CSARDLRTGGKDISPLHF. The gene calls are TRBV20-1 and TRBJ1-6, with TRBD1 matching over 8 bases. CDR3 length: 18 residues. The trim removed 0 bases at V and 10 bases at J, leaving 17 bases unmatched. Germline assignment: CDR1 DFQATT and CDR2 SNEGSKA (reference sequence).